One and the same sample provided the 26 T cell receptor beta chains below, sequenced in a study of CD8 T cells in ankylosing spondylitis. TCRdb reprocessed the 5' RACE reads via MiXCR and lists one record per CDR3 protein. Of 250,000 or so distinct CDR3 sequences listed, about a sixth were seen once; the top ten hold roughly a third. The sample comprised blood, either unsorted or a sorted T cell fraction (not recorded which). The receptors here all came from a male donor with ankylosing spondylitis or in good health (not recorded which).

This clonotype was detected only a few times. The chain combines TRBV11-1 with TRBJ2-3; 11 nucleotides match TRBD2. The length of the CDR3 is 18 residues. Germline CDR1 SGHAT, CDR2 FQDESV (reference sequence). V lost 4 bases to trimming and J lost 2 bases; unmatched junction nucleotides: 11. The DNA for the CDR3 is TGTGCCAGCAGCTCTCCGGGACTAGCGGAAGACTACACAGATACGCAGTATTTT. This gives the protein CASSSPGLAEDYTDTQYF.

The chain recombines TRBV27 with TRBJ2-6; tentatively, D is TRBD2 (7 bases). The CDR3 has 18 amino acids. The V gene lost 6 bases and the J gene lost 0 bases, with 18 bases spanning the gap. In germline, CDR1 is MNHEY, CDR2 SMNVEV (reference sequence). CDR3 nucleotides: TGTGCCAGCAGCGGAGCGGGGACAAATTTCTCTGGGGCCAACGTCCTGACTTTC. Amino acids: CASSGAGTNFSGANVLTF.

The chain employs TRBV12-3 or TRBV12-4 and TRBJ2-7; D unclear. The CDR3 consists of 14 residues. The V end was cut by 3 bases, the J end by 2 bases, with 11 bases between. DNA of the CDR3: TGTGCCAGCAGTTTCGCGTCAAATCCCTACGAGCAGTACTTC. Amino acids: CASSFASNPYEQYF.

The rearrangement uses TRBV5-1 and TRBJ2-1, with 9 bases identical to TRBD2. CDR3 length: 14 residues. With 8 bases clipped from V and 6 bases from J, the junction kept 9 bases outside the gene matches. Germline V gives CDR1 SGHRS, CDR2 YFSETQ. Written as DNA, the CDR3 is TGCGCCAGTCACCCGGGACTAGCTGCCAATGAGCAGTTCTTC. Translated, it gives CASHPGLAANEQFF.

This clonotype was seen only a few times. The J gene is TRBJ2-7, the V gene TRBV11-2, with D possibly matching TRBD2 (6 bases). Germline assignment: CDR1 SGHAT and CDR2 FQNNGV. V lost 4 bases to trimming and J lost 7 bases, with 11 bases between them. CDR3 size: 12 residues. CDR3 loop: CASSSSLAEQYF. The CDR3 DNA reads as TGTGCCAGCAGCTCCTCACTAGCAGAGCAGTACTTC.

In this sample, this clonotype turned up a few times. The CDR3: CASSLFIGLADEQYF. For the CDR3, the DNA is TGTGCCAGCAGCTTGTTCATTGGACTAGCGGACGAGCAGTACTTC. This chain joins TRBV11-2 and TRBJ2-7, with 10 bases aligning to TRBD2. V lost 3 bases to trimming and J lost 5 bases; unmatched junction nucleotides: 7. This CDR3 region has 15 residues. Germline CDR1 and CDR2: SGHAT and FQNNGV.

As DNA, the CDR3 is TGTGCCAGCAGCCGAGGCGGCGGCTCCTACGAGCAGTACTTC. It encodes CASSRGGGSYEQYF. The gene calls are TRBV14 and TRBJ2-7; no clear D gene. The V end lost 4 bases, the J end lost 0 bases, and 10 bases lay between the germline ends. This CDR3 comprises 14 residues. Germline lookup yields CDR1 SGHDN and CDR2 FVKESK.

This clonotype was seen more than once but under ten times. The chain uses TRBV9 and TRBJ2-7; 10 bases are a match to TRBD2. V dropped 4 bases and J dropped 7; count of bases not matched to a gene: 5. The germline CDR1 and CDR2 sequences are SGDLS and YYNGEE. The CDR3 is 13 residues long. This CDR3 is CASSPRTSGEQYF. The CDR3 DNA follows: TGTGCCAGCAGCCCCCGGACTAGCGGAGAGCAGTACTTC.

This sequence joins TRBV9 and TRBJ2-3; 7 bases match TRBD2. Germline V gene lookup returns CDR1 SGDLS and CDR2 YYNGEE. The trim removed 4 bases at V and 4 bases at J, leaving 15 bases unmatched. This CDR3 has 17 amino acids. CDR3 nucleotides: TGTGCCAGCAGCCGTGGAGACGGACTAGTTTCGGCAGATACGCAGTATTTT. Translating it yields CASSRGDGLVSADTQYF.

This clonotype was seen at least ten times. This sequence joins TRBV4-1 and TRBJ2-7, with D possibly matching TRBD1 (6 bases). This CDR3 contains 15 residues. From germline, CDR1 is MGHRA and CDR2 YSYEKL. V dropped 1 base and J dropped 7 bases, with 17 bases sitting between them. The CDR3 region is CASSQGQVGMREQYF. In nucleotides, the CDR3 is TGCGCCAGCAGCCAAGGACAGGTCGGGATGAGGGAGCAGTACTTC.

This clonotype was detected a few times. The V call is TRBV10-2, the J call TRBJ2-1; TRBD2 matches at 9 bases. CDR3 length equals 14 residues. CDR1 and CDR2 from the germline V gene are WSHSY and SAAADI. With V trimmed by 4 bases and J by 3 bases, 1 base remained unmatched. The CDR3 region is CASSGLADYNEQFF. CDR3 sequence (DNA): TGCGCCAGCAGTGGACTAGCGGACTACAATGAGCAGTTCTTC.

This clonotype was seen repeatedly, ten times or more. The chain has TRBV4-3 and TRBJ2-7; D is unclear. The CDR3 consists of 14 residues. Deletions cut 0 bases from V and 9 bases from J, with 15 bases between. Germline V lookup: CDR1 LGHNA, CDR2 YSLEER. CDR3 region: CASSQDLGSWGQYF. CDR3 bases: TGCGCCAGCAGCCAAGATTTGGGGTCCTGGGGGCAGTACTTC.

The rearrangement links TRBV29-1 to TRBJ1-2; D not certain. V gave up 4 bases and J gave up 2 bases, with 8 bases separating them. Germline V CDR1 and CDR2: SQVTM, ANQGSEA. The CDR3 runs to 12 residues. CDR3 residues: CSVVTGNYGYTF. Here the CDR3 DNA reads TGCAGCGTTGTAACGGGGAACTATGGCTACACCTTC. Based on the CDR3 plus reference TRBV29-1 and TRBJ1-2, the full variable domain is SAVISQKPSRDICQRGTSLTIQCQVDSQVTMMFWYRQQPGQSLTLIATANQGSEATYESGFVIDKFPISRPNLTFSTLTVSNMSPEDSSIYLCSVVTGNYGYTFGSGTRLTVV.

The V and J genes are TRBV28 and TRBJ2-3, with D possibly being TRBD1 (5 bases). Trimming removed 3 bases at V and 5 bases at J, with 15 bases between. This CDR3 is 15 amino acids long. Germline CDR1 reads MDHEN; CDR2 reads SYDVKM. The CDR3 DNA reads TGTGCCAGCAGTTTGCCCTCTGGGGCCGTAGATACGCAGTATTTT. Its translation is CASSLPSGAVDTQYF.

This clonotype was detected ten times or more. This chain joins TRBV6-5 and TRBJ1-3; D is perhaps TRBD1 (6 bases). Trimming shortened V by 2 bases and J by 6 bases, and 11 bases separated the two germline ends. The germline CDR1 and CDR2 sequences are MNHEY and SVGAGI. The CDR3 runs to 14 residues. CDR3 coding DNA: TGTGCCAGCAGTTACCTACAGGGAGTAAACACCATATATTTT. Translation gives CASSYLQGVNTIYF.

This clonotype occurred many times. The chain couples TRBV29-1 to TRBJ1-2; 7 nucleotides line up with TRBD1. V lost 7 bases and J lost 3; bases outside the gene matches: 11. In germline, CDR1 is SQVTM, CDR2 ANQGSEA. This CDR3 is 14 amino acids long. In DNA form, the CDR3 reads TGCAGCGCAAACGACAGGGAGCCTTACTATGGCTACACCTTC. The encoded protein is CSANDREPYYGYTF.

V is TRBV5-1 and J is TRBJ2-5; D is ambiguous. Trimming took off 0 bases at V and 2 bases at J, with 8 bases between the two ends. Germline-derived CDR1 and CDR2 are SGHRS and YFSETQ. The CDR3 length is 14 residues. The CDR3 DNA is TGCGCCAGCAGCTTGGCGGCAGGTCAAGAGACCCAGTACTTC. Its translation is CASSLAAGQETQYF.

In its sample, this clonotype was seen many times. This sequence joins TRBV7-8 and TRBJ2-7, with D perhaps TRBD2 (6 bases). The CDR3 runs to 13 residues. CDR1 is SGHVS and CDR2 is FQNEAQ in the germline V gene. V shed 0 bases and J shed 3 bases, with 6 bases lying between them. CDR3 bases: TGTGCCAGCAGCTTAGCGCGGGGCTACGAGCAGTACTTC. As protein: CASSLARGYEQYF.

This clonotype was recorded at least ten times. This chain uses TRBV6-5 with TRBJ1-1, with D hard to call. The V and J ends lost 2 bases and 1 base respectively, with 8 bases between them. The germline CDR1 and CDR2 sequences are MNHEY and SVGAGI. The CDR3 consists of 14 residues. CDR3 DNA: TGTGCCAGCAGTTACGAGAACGGGAACACTGAAGCTTTCTTT. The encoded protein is CASSYENGNTEAFF.

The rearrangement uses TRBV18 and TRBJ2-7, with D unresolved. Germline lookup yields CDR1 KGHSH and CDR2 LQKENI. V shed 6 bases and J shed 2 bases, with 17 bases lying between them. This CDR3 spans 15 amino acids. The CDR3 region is CASSDTLKGTYEQYF. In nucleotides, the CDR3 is TGTGCCAGCTCCGACACTCTTAAAGGCACCTACGAGCAGTACTTC.

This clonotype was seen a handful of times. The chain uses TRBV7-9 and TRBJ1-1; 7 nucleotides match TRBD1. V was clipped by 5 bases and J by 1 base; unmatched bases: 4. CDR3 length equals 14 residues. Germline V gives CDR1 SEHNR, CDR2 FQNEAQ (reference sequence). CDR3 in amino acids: CASSPGQTNTEAFF. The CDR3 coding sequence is TGTGCCAGCAGCCCGGGACAGACGAACACTGAAGCTTTCTTT.

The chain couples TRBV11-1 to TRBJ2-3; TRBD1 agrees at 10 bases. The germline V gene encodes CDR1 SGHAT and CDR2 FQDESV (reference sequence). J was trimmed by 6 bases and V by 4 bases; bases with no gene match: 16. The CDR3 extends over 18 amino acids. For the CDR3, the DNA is TGTGCCAGCAGCTCTGCCGTGCGGACAGGGGGGGTTTTGGATACGCAGTATTTT. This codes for CASSSAVRTGGVLDTQYF.

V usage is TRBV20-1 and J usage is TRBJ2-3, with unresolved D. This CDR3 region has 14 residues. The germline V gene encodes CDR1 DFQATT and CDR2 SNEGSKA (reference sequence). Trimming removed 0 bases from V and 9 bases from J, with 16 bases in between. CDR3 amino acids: CSARDLWSVMTQYF. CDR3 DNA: TGCAGTGCTAGAGATTTGTGGTCCGTGATGACGCAGTATTTT.

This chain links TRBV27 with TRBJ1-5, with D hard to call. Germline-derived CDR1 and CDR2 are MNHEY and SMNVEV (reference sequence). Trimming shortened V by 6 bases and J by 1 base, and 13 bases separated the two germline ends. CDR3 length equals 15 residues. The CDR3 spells CASRAAYGSNQPQHF. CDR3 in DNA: TGTGCCAGCAGGGCGGCCTACGGGAGCAATCAGCCCCAGCATTTT.

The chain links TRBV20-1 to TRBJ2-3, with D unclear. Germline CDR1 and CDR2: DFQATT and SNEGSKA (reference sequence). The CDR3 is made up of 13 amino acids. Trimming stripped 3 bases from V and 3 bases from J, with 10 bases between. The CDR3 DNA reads TGCAGTGCTAGTCTCCCTGCTACAGATACGCAGTATTTT. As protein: CSASLPATDTQYF.

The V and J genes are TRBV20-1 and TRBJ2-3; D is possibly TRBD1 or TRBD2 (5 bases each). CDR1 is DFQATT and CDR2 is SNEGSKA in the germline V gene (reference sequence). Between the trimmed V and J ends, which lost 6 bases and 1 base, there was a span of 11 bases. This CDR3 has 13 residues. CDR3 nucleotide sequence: TGCAGTGCCGACAGCGGACGCACAGATACGCAGTATTTT. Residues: CSADSGRTDTQYF.